This entry is about one T cell receptor (beta chain). Amplification used 60 Vbeta primers and 13 Jbeta primers. The data were produced by immunoSEQ multiplex PCR, yet TCRdb's version contains in-frame clones alone and is incomplete. The table records around 120,000 clones, 79% of them present only once. The V gene's germline CDR1 is MDHEN and CDR2 SYDVKM. The V segment lost 5 bases and the J segment 4 bases; nucleotides outside the gene matches: 11. The CDR3 extends over 16 amino acids. The data are from a study of cytomegalovirus exposure and HLA in healthy donors. The rearrangement uses TRBV28 and TRBJ2-5; 9 nucleotides match TRBD1. The TCR comes from a woman in her forties in good health and CMV-seronegative. Sequencing was done on a sample of PBMCs. The CDR3 loop is CASSLYRQGGIETQYF. The CDR3 DNA reads as TGTGCCAGCAGTCTCTACAGACAGGGGGGGATAGAGACCCAGTACTTC.